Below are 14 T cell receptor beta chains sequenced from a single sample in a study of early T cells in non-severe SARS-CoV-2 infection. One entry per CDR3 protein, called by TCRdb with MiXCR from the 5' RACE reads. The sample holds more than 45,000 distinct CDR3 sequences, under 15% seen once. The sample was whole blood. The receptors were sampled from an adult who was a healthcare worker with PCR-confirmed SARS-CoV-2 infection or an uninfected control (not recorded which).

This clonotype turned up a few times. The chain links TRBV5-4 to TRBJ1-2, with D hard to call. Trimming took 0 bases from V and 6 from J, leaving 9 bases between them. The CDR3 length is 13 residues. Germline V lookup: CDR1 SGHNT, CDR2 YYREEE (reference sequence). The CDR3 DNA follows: TGTGCCAGCAGCTTGGCCCTAGCGGATGGCTACACCTTC. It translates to CASSLALADGYTF.

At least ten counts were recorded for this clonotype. CDR3 amino acids: CASSRSLAGGTDTQYF. CDR3 DNA sequence: TGTGCCAGCAGTAGGTCCCTAGCGGGGGGCACAGATACGCAGTATTTT. This chain links TRBV28 with TRBJ2-3, with 10 nucleotides matching TRBD2. J was trimmed by 1 base and V by 5 bases; bases with no gene match: 6. The CDR3 is made up of 16 amino acids. Germline CDR1 reads MDHEN; CDR2 reads SYDVKM. Drawing the rest from reference TRBV28 and TRBJ2-3, the complete variable domain is DVKVTQSSRYLVKRTGEKVFLECVQDMDHENMFWYRQDPGLGLRLIYFSYDVKMKEKGDIPEGYSVSREKKERFSLILESASTNQTSMYLCASSRSLAGGTDTQYFGPGTRLTVL.

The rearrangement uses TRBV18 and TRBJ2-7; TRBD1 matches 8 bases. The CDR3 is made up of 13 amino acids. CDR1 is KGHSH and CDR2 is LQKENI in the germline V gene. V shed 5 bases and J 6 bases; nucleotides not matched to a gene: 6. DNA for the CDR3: TGTGCCAGCTCAGGACAGGGAACGGGCGAGCAGTACTTC. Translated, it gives CASSGQGTGEQYF.

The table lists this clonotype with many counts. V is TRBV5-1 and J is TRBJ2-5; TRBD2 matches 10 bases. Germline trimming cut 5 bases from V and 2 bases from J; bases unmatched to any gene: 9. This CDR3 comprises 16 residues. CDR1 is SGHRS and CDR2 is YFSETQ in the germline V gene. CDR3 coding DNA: TGCGCCAGCAGGTACGCGGTAGCGGGAGGACAAGAGACCCAGTACTTC. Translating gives CASRYAVAGGQETQYF.

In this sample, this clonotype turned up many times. The DNA of the CDR3 is TGTGCCAGCAGCCAAGAGGTCCTAGCGGGGCGGGGTGAGCAGTTCTTC. It specifies CASSQEVLAGRGEQFF. This chain joins TRBV14 and TRBJ2-1; 9 positions agree with TRBD2. V was pared by 0 bases and J by 9 bases, with 9 bases of the junction left unmatched. This CDR3 has 16 amino acids. CDR1 SGHDN and CDR2 FVKESK come from the germline V gene.

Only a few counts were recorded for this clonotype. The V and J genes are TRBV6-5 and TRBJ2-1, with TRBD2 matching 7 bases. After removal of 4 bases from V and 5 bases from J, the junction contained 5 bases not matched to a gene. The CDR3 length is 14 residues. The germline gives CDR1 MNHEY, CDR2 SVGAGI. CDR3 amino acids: CASSSSGIDNEQFF. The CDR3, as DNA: TGTGCCAGCAGTTCCAGCGGGATTGACAATGAGCAGTTCTTC.

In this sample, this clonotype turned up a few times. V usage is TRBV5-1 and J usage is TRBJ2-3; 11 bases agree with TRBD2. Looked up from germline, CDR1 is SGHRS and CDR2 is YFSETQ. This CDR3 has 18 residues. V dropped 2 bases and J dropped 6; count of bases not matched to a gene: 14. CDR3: CASSLRGRSLAGADTQYF. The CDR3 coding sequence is TGCGCCAGCAGCTTAAGGGGACGATCACTAGCGGGAGCCGATACGCAGTATTTT.

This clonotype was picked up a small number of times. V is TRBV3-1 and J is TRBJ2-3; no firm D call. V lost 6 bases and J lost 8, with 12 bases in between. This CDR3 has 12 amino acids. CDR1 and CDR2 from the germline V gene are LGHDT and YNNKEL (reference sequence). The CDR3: CASREESGTQYF. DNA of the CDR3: TGTGCCAGCAGAGAGGAGTCAGGTACGCAGTATTTT.

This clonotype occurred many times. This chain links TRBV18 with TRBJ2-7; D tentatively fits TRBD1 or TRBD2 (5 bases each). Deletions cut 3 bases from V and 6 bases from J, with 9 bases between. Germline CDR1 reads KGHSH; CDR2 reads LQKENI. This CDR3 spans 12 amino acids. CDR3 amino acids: CASSPGEAEQYF. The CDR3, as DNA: TGTGCCAGCTCACCGGGGGAAGCCGAGCAGTACTTC.

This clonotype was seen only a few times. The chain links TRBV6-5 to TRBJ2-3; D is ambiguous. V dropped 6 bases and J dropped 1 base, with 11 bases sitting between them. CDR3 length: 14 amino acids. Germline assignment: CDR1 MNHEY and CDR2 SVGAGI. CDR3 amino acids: CASRARMGTDTQYF. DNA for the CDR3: TGTGCCAGCAGAGCCCGTATGGGCACAGATACGCAGTATTTT.

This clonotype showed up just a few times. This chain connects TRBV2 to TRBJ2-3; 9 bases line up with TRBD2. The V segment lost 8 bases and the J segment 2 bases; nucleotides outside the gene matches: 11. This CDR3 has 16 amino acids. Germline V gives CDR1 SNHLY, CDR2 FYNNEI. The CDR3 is CASRRSGSLPTDTQYF. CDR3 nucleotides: TGTGCCAGCCGCCGTAGCGGGAGCCTCCCCACAGATACGCAGTATTTT.

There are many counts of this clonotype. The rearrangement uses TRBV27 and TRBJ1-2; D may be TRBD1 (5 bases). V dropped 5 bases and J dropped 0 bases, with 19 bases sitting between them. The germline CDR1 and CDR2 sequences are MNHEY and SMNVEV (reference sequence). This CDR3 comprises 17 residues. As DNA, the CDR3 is TGTGCCAGCAGTCCCAGACAGAGACAGAGCTCTAACTATGGCTACACCTTC. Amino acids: CASSPRQRQSSNYGYTF.

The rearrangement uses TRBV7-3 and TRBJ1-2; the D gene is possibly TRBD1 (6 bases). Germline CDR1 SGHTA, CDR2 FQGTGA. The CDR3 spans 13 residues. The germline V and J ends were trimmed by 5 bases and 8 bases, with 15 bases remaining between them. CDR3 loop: CASSLYRAEGYTF. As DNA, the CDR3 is TGTGCCAGCAGCCTCTACAGGGCGGAAGGCTACACCTTC.

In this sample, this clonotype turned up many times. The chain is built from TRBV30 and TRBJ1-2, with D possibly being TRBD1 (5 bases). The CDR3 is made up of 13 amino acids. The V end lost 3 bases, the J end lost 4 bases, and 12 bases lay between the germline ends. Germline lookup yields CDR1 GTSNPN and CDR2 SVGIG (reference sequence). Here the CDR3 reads CAWSPQGTYGYTF. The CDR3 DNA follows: TGTGCCTGGAGCCCCCAGGGAACCTATGGCTACACCTTC.